The 18 T cell receptor beta chains below come from one sample, sequenced in a study of Graves' ophthalmopathy and Graves' hyperthyroidism. Investigators amplified TCR beta CDR3 regions from RNA transcripts. HTBI primers were used in a first-round RT-PCR, which preceded a second-round multiplex PCR. TCRdb reprocessed the multiplex PCR reads with MiXCR, giving one entry per CDR3 protein. The sample yields about 400,000 distinct CDR3 sequences, approximately 16% seen once. The sample comprised peripheral blood. The receptors stem from a woman younger than 30 with Graves' ophthalmopathy.

This clonotype was observed many times. The chain recombines TRBV5-1 with TRBJ1-1; D gene uncertain. This CDR3 spans 13 amino acids. V was shortened by 6 bases and J by 5 bases, with 14 bases between the two germline ends. Germline CDR1 SGHRS, CDR2 YFSETQ. CDR3: CASNPLGRTEAFF. CDR3 DNA: TGCGCCAGCAACCCTCTCGGCCGGACTGAAGCTTTCTTT.

The chain has TRBV4-3 and TRBJ1-5, with 8 bases fitting TRBD1. Germline V gene sequence: CDR1 LGHNA, CDR2 YSLEER. This CDR3 is built from 16 residues. J lost 5 bases, V lost 5 bases, and 11 bases had no gene match. The CDR3 is CASSKRWTGTDQPQHF. In DNA form, the CDR3 reads TGCGCCAGCAGCAAACGATGGACAGGGACGGATCAGCCCCAGCATTTT.

This clonotype came up many times. The rearrangement joins TRBV2 to TRBJ2-7, with D possibly being TRBD1 (6 bases). CDR1 is SNHLY and CDR2 is FYNNEI in the germline V gene. V was clipped by 8 bases and J by 2 bases, with 16 bases between them. CDR3 length: 14 residues. The CDR3 sequence: CASQGQVSPYEQYF. CDR3 bases: TGTGCCAGCCAGGGACAAGTATCGCCCTACGAGCAGTACTTC. Full variable domain (missing parts from reference TRBV2 and TRBJ2-7): EPEVTQTPSHQVTQMGQEVILRCVPISNHLYFYWYRQILGQKVEFLVSFYNNEISEKSEIFDDQFSVERPDGSNFTLKIRSTKLEDSAMYFCASQGQVSPYEQYFGPGTRLTVT.

This clonotype has a count of ten or more. J is TRBJ2-7 and V is TRBV5-1; D is undetermined. The CDR3 length is 15 residues. CDR1 is SGHRS and CDR2 is YFSETQ in the germline V gene. The V end lost 0 bases, the J end lost 2 bases, and 12 bases lay between the germline ends. Written as DNA, the CDR3 is TGCGCCAGCAGCTTGGTGGCCAACCCGACCTACGAGCAGTACTTC. This encodes CASSLVANPTYEQYF.

The sample holds many counts of this clonotype. The chain combines TRBV4-3 with TRBJ1-1, with D possibly matching TRBD1 (5 bases). The CDR3 runs to 14 residues. Deletions cut 2 bases from V and 1 base from J, with 8 bases between. The germline CDR1 and CDR2 sequences are LGHNA and YSLEER. CDR3 sequence: CASSQPDKNTEAFF. Here the CDR3 DNA reads TGCGCCAGCAGCCAACCGGACAAGAACACTGAAGCTTTCTTT.

This clonotype was observed many times. The V call is TRBV5-1, the J call TRBJ2-7; D possibly corresponds to TRBD1 (5 bases). Trimming left V 0 bases short and J 0 bases short, with 10 bases between. The CDR3 is 15 residues long. CDR1 is SGHRS, CDR2 YFSETQ, per germline. The CDR3 nucleotides read TGCGCCAGCAGCTTGGGGGGCGGTAGCTCCTACGAGCAGTACTTC. The encoded protein is CASSLGGGSSYEQYF.

CDR3 amino acids: CASSFSSGRMNTEAFF. The CDR3 bases are TGTGCCAGCAGCTTTAGCTCAGGAAGAATGAACACTGAAGCTTTCTTT. The V call is TRBV7-2, the J call TRBJ1-1; no firm D call. The germline gives CDR1 SGHTA, CDR2 FQGNSA. The V and J ends lost 3 bases and 0 bases respectively, with 14 bases between them. The CDR3 has 16 residues.

This chain links TRBV7-9 with TRBJ2-5, with D uncertain. V was trimmed by 10 bases and J by 0 bases, leaving 12 bases between them. Germline V gives CDR1 SEHNR, CDR2 FQNEAQ (reference sequence). CDR3 length: 13 amino acids. The CDR3 nucleotides are TGTGCCACCAACCGACCGAACCAAGAGACCCAGTACTTC. It codes for CATNRPNQETQYF.

This clonotype was counted many times. The chain recombines TRBV6-5 with TRBJ1-1; D gene ambiguous. Germline CDR1 reads MNHEY; CDR2 reads SVGAGI. V was cut by 11 bases and J by 0 bases, with 7 bases left in between. The CDR3 is 11 residues long. CDR3 amino acids: CAAKLNTEAFF. In DNA form, the CDR3 reads TGTGCCGCCAAACTGAACACTGAAGCTTTCTTT.

This clonotype has at least ten counts. This CDR3 is CASTTSGTAYEQYF. In DNA, the CDR3 is TGCGCCAGCACCACGTCGGGGACAGCCTACGAGCAGTACTTC. The V and J genes are TRBV5-1 and TRBJ2-7, with TRBD1 matching 7 bases. CDR1 and CDR2 (germline): SGHRS, YFSETQ. The CDR3 loop spans 14 amino acids. The V segment lost 6 bases and the J segment 2 bases; nucleotides outside the gene matches: 8. The whole variable domain, filled in from reference TRBV5-1 and TRBJ2-7, reads KAGVTQTPRYLIKTRGQQVTLSCSPISGHRSVSWYQQTPGQGLQFLFEYFSETQRNKGNFPGRFSGRQFSNSRSEMNVSTLELGDSALYLCASTTSGTAYEQYFGPGTRLTVT.

This clonotype occurred many times. V is TRBV6-5 and J is TRBJ1-5; a weak D match, TRBD1 (6 bases). V gave up 2 bases and J gave up 1 base, with 24 bases separating them. Germline values: CDR1 MNHEY, CDR2 SVGAGI. The CDR3 spans 20 residues. CDR3 sequence reads: CASSYPLSVGGGWSNQPQHF. CDR3 nucleotides: TGTGCCAGCAGTTACCCCCTGTCCGTCGGAGGGGGGTGGAGCAATCAGCCCCAGCATTTT.

This clonotype was detected ten times or more. CDR3 DNA sequence: TGTGCCAGCAGTTCATCGACAGGATGGAACTCTGGGGCCAACGTCCTGACTTTC. This codes for CASSSSTGWNSGANVLTF. This chain links TRBV28 with TRBJ2-6; D is perhaps TRBD1 (6 bases). The V end lost 4 bases, the J end lost 0 bases, and 16 bases lay between the germline ends. Germline V CDR1 and CDR2: MDHEN, SYDVKM. This CDR3 has 18 residues.

This clonotype came up many times. The chain employs TRBV7-9 and TRBJ2-5; tentative D call: TRBD2 (5 bases). Germline values: CDR1 SEHNR, CDR2 FQNEAQ (reference sequence). V was shortened by 5 bases and J by 1 base, with 11 bases between the two germline ends. The CDR3 sequence is 14 residues long. The DNA for the CDR3 is TGTGCCAGCAGCCCCCAGGCGGGCCAAGAGACCCAGTACTTC. Protein product: CASSPQAGQETQYF.

This clonotype was observed many times. J is TRBJ2-7 and V is TRBV11-2; the D is unclear. V was shortened by 0 bases and J by 0 bases, with 9 bases between the two germline ends. The CDR3 sequence is 15 residues long. Germline lookup yields CDR1 SGHAT and CDR2 FQNNGV. The CDR3 DNA sequence: TGTGCCAGCAGCTTAGATCCCCTCGGCTCCTACGAGCAGTACTTC. Its translation: CASSLDPLGSYEQYF.

This clonotype was picked up many times. The chain combines TRBV6-2 or TRBV6-3 with TRBJ2-6; 7 nucleotides align to TRBD1. With V trimmed by 0 bases and J by 4 bases, 6 bases remained unmatched. CDR1 MNHEY and CDR2 SVGEGT come from the germline V gene. The CDR3 covers 17 residues. The CDR3 bases are TGTGCCAGCAGTTACTCGACAGGGTCCTCCGGGGCCAACGTCCTGACTTTC. Translating gives CASSYSTGSSGANVLTF.

This clonotype was counted many times. This rearrangement joins TRBV4-3 to TRBJ2-4; 9 positions match TRBD2. The CDR3 spans 17 residues. V shed 4 bases, J shed 3 bases, and the junction held 10 bases outside the gene matches. Germline CDR1 reads LGHNA; CDR2 reads YSLEER. CDR3 sequence reads: CASSRMTSGYDKNIQYF. The CDR3 DNA reads TGCGCCAGCAGCCGAATGACTAGCGGCTATGACAAAAACATTCAGTACTTC.

This clonotype was detected many times. This sequence joins TRBV7-2 and TRBJ1-1; 7 positions match TRBD1. The CDR3 extends over 11 amino acids. Germline CDR1 reads SGHTA; CDR2 reads FQGNSA. The trim removed 2 bases at V and 10 bases at J, leaving 1 base unmatched. The CDR3 nucleotides are TGTGCCAGCAGCTTAAGGGGGCGAGCTTTCTTT. Amino acids: CASSLRGRAFF.

This clonotype was detected ten times or more. This chain links TRBV20-1 with TRBJ2-5; unclear D gene. CDR3 length: 11 amino acids. The germline CDR1 and CDR2 sequences are DFQATT and SNEGSKA (reference sequence). V was clipped by 8 bases and J by 5 bases, with 12 bases between them. DNA of the CDR3: TGCAGTTGCGGCAGGCGGGAGACCCAGTACTTC. Translated: CSCGRRETQYF.